The next 19 T cell receptor beta chains were all read from a single sample in a study of technical replicates of blood from several donors. TCRdb keeps only in-frame clones here, not all; method: immunoSEQ multiplex PCR. The sample lists tens of thousands of clones, around 94% occurring once. The specimen was T cells isolated from PBMCs. Receptors were obtained from a human donor in good health.

The chain combines TRBV21-1 with TRBJ1-1; the D segment call TRBD1 is taken from the table without a DNA check. TRBV21-1 is listed as a pseudogene. There are 15 residues in the CDR3. CDR3 in DNA: TGTGCCAGCAGCAATCTCCTGGACAGGAACACTGAAGCTTTCTTT. Its protein product is CASSNLLDRNTEAFF.

Only a few counts were recorded for this clone. The chain is built from TRBV9 and TRBJ2-1; 10 bases map to TRBD2. Germline CDR1 is SGDLS and CDR2 is YYNGEE. The junction had 18 bases not matched to a gene; V was cut back by 4 bases and J by 8 bases. This CDR3 has 18 residues. The CDR3 DNA reads TGTGCCAGCAGCTATAAAACTCTAGCGGGAGACCAATCGGATGAGCAGTTCTTC. It translates to CASSYKTLAGDQSDEQFF. The entire variable domain, with the rest obtained from reference TRBV9 and TRBJ2-1, is as follows: DSGVTQTPKHLITATGQRVTLRCSPRSGDLSVYWYQQSLDQGLQFLIQYYNGEERAKGNILERFSAQQFPDLHSELNLSSLELGDSALYFCASSYKTLAGDQSDEQFFGPGTRLTVL.

The chain is built from TRBV7-9 and TRBJ2-5; perhaps TRBD2 as D (5 bases). Trimming took off 4 bases at V and 5 bases at J, with 17 bases between the two ends. Germline CDR1 is SEHNR and CDR2 is FQNEAQ (reference sequence). This CDR3 has 15 amino acids. The CDR3 loop reads CASSSLGESVETQYF. Here the CDR3 DNA reads TGTGCCAGCAGCTCTCTTGGGGAGTCTGTTGAGACCCAGTACTTC.

J is TRBJ1-2 and V is TRBV9; 8 nucleotides line up with TRBD1. This CDR3 region has 16 residues. Germline-derived CDR1 and CDR2 are SGDLS and YYNGEE. Trimming cost V 4 bases and J 2 bases; bases outside gene matches: 10. CDR3 region: CASSSPVRTGNYGYTF. The CDR3 coding sequence is TGTGCCAGCAGCTCCCCCGTCAGGACAGGGAACTATGGCTACACCTTC.

V gene TRBV9 combines with J gene TRBJ2-2, with D tentatively TRBD1 (5 bases). CDR1 and CDR2 from the germline V gene are SGDLS and YYNGEE. V was pared by 0 bases and J by 1 base, with 7 bases between. This CDR3 has 15 amino acids. CDR3 in DNA: TGTGCCAGCAGCGTAGGGACATTGAACACCGGGGAGCTGTTTTTT. As protein: CASSVGTLNTGELFF.

This clone has only one observation. J is TRBJ2-5 and V is TRBV7-2; 7 bases line up with TRBD2. This CDR3 is 13 amino acids long. Germline-derived CDR1 and CDR2 are SGHTA and FQGNSA. After removal of 5 bases from V and 3 bases from J, the junction contained 3 bases not matched to a gene. The CDR3 loop reads CASSPSGEETQYF. As DNA, the CDR3 is TGTGCCAGCAGCCCTAGCGGAGAAGAGACCCAGTACTTC.

The chain couples TRBV18 to TRBJ1-3; D unclear. There are 16 residues in the CDR3. Germline-derived CDR1 and CDR2 are KGHSH and LQKENI. Deletions cut 3 bases from V and 2 bases from J, with 14 bases between. The CDR3 is CASSPAHNHPGNTIYF. The CDR3 nucleotides are TGTGCCAGCTCACCTGCGCATAACCATCCTGGAAACACCATATATTTT.

J is TRBJ2-7 and V is TRBV19, with 13 bases lining up with TRBD2. Germline lookup yields CDR1 LNHDA and CDR2 SQIVND (reference sequence). With V trimmed by 4 bases and J by 0 bases, 15 bases remained unmatched. This CDR3 comprises 20 residues. This CDR3 is CASSTEYGTSGTYSSYEQYF. CDR3 DNA sequence: TGTGCCAGTAGTACCGAATATGGGACTAGCGGGACCTACTCCTCCTACGAGCAGTACTTC.

The V gene is TRBV11-3, the J gene TRBJ2-7, with 8 bases aligning to TRBD2. V gave up 0 bases and J gave up 2 bases; unmatched junction bases: 3. The CDR3 consists of 15 residues. Germline CDR1 is SGHNT and CDR2 is YENEEA. The DNA of the CDR3 is TGTGCCAGCAGCTTAGATACGGGAGGGCCCTACGAGCAGTACTTC. Its protein is CASSLDTGGPYEQYF.

The J gene is TRBJ1-5, the V gene TRBV15; D is ambiguous. The V gene lost 0 bases and the J gene lost 4 bases, with 4 bases spanning the gap. The germline V gene has CDR1 LNHNV and CDR2 YYDKDF (reference sequence). The CDR3 length is 13 residues. This chain's CDR3 is CATSRDPNQPQHF. The CDR3 nucleotides read TGTGCCACCAGCAGAGACCCAAATCAGCCCCAGCATTTT.

V and J are TRBV27 and TRBJ1-2; tentative D call: TRBD1 (5 bases). CDR1 and CDR2 (germline): MNHEY, SMNVEV (reference sequence). This CDR3 comprises 13 residues. V dropped 8 bases and J dropped 5 bases, with 15 bases sitting between them. CDR3 residues: CASLGRGWYGYTF. DNA for the CDR3: TGTGCCAGCCTTGGGCGGGGCTGGTATGGCTACACCTTC.

J is TRBJ2-7 and V is TRBV13; TRBD2 is a possible D gene (6 bases). Per germline, CDR1 PRHDT and CDR2 FYEKMQ (reference sequence). Deletions cut 4 bases from V and 0 bases from J, with 22 bases between. This CDR3 is 18 amino acids long. This CDR3 reads CASSSGTSRILSSYEQYF. The DNA of the CDR3 is TGTGCCAGCAGCTCGGGGACTTCCCGAATTTTAAGCTCCTACGAGCAGTACTTC.

This chain joins TRBV1 and TRBJ2-2; TRBD2 was called by the table and not checked on the DNA. TRBV1 is shown as a pseudogene. This CDR3 is 22 amino acids long. The CDR3 reads CTSSQEIVIRTSGRWYTGELFF. CDR3 coding DNA: TGCACCAGCAGCCAAGAAATCGTTATCCGGACTAGCGGGAGGTGGTACACCGGGGAGCTGTTTTTT.

This clone was detected a few times. The V and J genes are TRBV6-5 and TRBJ1-5; D remains unclear. The V end lost 8 bases, the J end lost 0 bases, and 14 bases lay between the germline ends. Germline CDR1 and CDR2: MNHEY and SVGAGI. CDR3 size: 15 residues. In DNA, the CDR3 is TGTGCCAGCCAAATTGCGAGACATAGCAATCAGCCCCAGCATTTT. Its protein product is CASQIARHSNQPQHF.

In DNA, the CDR3 is TGTGCCAGCAGCTTGGCGGCGGGCGGGGAGCTGTTTTTT. Amino acid sequence: CASSLAAGGELFF. The gene calls are TRBV5-6 and TRBJ2-2; the D gene is possibly TRBD2 (5 bases). With 0 bases removed from V and 7 bases from J, the gap between germline ends came to 7 bases. Germline assignment: CDR1 SGHDT and CDR2 YYEEEE. The CDR3 is 13 amino acids.

The V gene is TRBV10-3, the J gene TRBJ2-2, with TRBD1 matching over 9 bases. The CDR3 has 17 amino acids. Germline CDR1 ENHRY, CDR2 SYGVKD. J lost 5 bases, V lost 7 bases, and 14 bases had no gene match. The CDR3 bases are TGTGCCATCACCTCACCGGACAGGGGCTATACGACCGGGGAGCTGTTTTTT. It encodes CAITSPDRGYTTGELFF.

J is TRBJ1-2 and V is TRBV29-1, with D maybe TRBD1 (6 bases). V was pared by 4 bases and J by 7 bases, with 16 bases between. The CDR3 extends over 13 amino acids. Germline CDR1 reads SQVTM; CDR2 reads ANQGSEA. DNA for the CDR3: TGCAGCGTTGTGAACAGGGAATCTGCTGGCTACACCTTC. The encoded protein is CSVVNRESAGYTF.

The V call is TRBV5-1, the J call TRBJ2-1; D unclear. Germline V lookup: CDR1 SGHRS, CDR2 YFSETQ. Trimming shortened V by 0 bases and J by 6 bases, and 13 bases separated the two germline ends. The CDR3 extends over 15 amino acids. The CDR3 protein is CASSLVMSYSNEQFF. In DNA form, the CDR3 reads TGCGCCAGCAGCTTGGTGATGAGTTATAGCAATGAGCAGTTCTTC.

The rearrangement links TRBV29-1 to TRBJ2-1, with 9 bases that match TRBD1. The CDR3 has 12 amino acids. The germline CDR1 and CDR2 sequences are SQVTM and ANQGSEA. Losses at the gene ends were 4 bases for V and 10 bases for J; bases not matched to a gene: 5. The CDR3 nucleotides are TGCAGCGTTGGCTACAGGGGGCGCGAGCAGTTCTTC. Translating it yields CSVGYRGREQFF.